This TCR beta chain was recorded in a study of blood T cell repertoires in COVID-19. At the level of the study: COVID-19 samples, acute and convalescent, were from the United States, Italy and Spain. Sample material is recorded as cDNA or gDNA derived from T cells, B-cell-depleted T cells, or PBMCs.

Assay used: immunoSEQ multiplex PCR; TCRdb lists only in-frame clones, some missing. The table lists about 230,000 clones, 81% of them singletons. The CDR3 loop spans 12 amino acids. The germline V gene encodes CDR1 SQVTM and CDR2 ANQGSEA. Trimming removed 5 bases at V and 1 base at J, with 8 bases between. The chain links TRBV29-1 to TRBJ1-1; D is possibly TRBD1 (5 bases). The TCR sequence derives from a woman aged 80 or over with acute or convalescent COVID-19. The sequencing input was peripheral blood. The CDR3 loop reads CSVYRKNTEAFF. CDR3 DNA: TGCAGCGTTTACAGGAAGAACACTGAAGCTTTCTTT.